These 24 T cell receptor beta chains originate from one sample sequenced in a study of shared clonotypes between healthy human individuals. Produced via immunoSEQ multiplex PCR; TCRdb's table is partial and in-frame only. The table shows about 2 million clones, with 85% to 95% occurring only once. Sequencing was carried out using naive CD4+ T cells sorted from blood. Specified subset: CD45RA+ positively selected. These TCRs come from a man aged 18 to 35 in good health.

The rearrangement links TRBV28 to TRBJ1-3; 9 bases match TRBD1. Looked up from germline, CDR1 is MDHEN and CDR2 is SYDVKM. V was pared by 4 bases and J by 3 bases, with 10 bases of the junction left unmatched. The CDR3 runs to 17 residues. The CDR3 protein is CASSSLGQGLLGNTIYF. CDR3 nucleotide sequence: TGTGCCAGCAGTTCCCTGGGACAGGGTTTGCTTGGAAACACCATATATTTT.

The rearrangement uses TRBV4-3 and TRBJ2-6, with D possibly matching TRBD1 (5 bases). Germline V CDR1 and CDR2: LGHNA, YSLEER. This CDR3 region has 17 residues. V gave up 0 bases and J gave up 4 bases, with 13 bases separating them. DNA of the CDR3: TGCGCCAGCAGCCAAGATATGGTAGGGGCCGGGGCCAACGTCCTGACTTTC. Translation gives CASSQDMVGAGANVLTF.

Only one count was recorded for this clone. V and J are TRBV4-1 and TRBJ2-1, with 9 bases aligning to TRBD1. Trimming removed 0 bases from V and 8 bases from J; junction bases left unmatched: 5. The CDR3 extends over 15 amino acids. Germline assignment: CDR1 MGHRA and CDR2 YSYEKL. The chain's CDR3 is CASSQDGTGLDEQFF. CDR3 coding DNA: TGCGCCAGCAGCCAAGATGGGACAGGGCTCGATGAGCAGTTCTTC.

Remarks on this clone: At the DNA level, this CDR3 is encoded by other sequences in the same sample as well. The chain is built from TRBV7-2 and TRBJ2-3; TRBD2 matches at 10 bases. The trim removed 3 bases at V and 4 bases at J, leaving 4 bases unmatched. The CDR3 is made up of 15 amino acids. The V gene's germline CDR1 is SGHTA and CDR2 FQGNSA. The CDR3 region is CASSLLAGVADTQYF. The CDR3, as DNA: TGTGCCAGCAGCTTGCTAGCGGGAGTAGCAGATACGCAGTATTTT. The entire variable domain, with the rest obtained from reference TRBV7-2 and TRBJ2-3, is as follows: GAGVSQSPSNKVTEKGKDVELRCDPISGHTALYWYRQSLGQGLEFLIYFQGNSAPDKSGLPSDRFSAERTGGSVSTLTIQRTQQEDSAVYLCASSLLAGVADTQYFGPGTRLTVL.

The gene calls are TRBV5-6 and TRBJ2-7, with unresolved D. CDR1 SGHDT and CDR2 YYEEEE come from the germline V gene. V was trimmed by 1 base and J by 2 bases, leaving 7 bases between them. The CDR3 has 13 residues. The CDR3 region has the DNA TGTGCCAGCAGCTTGTTTGGAACCTACGAGCAGTACTTC. It yields the protein CASSLFGTYEQYF.

About this clone itself: Additional DNA sequences in this sample encode the identical CDR3. J is TRBJ2-1 and V is TRBV5-1; 13 nucleotides agree with TRBD2. Germline lookup yields CDR1 SGHRS and CDR2 YFSETQ. The junction had 1 base not matched to a gene; V was cut back by 3 bases and J by 7 bases. The CDR3 covers 14 residues. As DNA, the CDR3 is TGCGCCAGCAGCTGGACTAGCGGGAGAAATGAGCAGTTCTTC. It encodes CASSWTSGRNEQFF. Filled out from reference TRBV5-1 and TRBJ2-1, the complete variable domain reads KAGVTQTPRYLIKTRGQQVTLSCSPISGHRSVSWYQQTPGQGLQFLFEYFSETQRNKGNFPGRFSGRQFSNSRSEMNVSTLELGDSALYLCASSWTSGRNEQFFGPGTRLTVL.

This chain links TRBV4-2 with TRBJ2-3, with 13 bases aligning to TRBD2. Germline V gene lookup returns CDR1 LGHNA and CDR2 YNFKEQ. The CDR3 runs 17 residues. Unmatched junction bases numbered 9, after V lost 0 bases and J lost 9 bases. The CDR3 loop is CASSQEIWGLAGQTQYF. The CDR3 DNA sequence: TGTGCCAGCAGCCAAGAAATTTGGGGACTAGCGGGGCAAACGCAGTATTTT.

V is TRBV15 and J is TRBJ2-3; D is unclear. V was trimmed by 0 bases and J by 5 bases, leaving 9 bases between them. The CDR3 totals 14 residues. CDR1 and CDR2 from the germline V gene are LNHNV and YYDKDF (reference sequence). The CDR3 here is CATSRDVSGDTQYF. The CDR3 DNA reads as TGTGCCACCAGCAGAGACGTCTCGGGAGATACGCAGTATTTT.

The genes are TRBV10-3 and TRBJ1-2; D gene uncertain. Trimming left V 5 bases short and J 4 bases short, with 17 bases between. Germline lookup yields CDR1 ENHRY and CDR2 SYGVKD. The CDR3 is 15 amino acids. The CDR3 region is CAISQDGVRSYGYTF. In nucleotides, the CDR3 is TGTGCCATCAGTCAGGATGGGGTACGGAGCTATGGCTACACCTTC.

V gene TRBV29-1 combines with J gene TRBJ1-1, with D perhaps matching TRBD1 (6 bases). Trimming left V 4 bases short and J 4 bases short, with 13 bases between. The CDR3 consists of 13 residues. Germline CDR1 is SQVTM and CDR2 is ANQGSEA. CDR3 in DNA: TGCAGCGTTGGAGCGGGGGGCACCACTGAAGCTTTCTTT. It encodes CSVGAGGTTEAFF.

The chain links TRBV5-5 to TRBJ1-2; D is uncertain. V shed 0 bases and J shed 8 bases, with 14 bases lying between them. This CDR3 is 14 amino acids long. Looked up from germline, CDR1 is SGHKS and CDR2 is YYEKEE (reference sequence). CDR3 protein: CASSLEQLVFGYTF. Written as DNA, the CDR3 is TGTGCCAGCAGCTTGGAACAGCTCGTCTTCGGCTACACCTTC.

This clone was detected once. V gene TRBV19 combines with J gene TRBJ1-5; D gene unclear. The CDR3 extends over 14 amino acids. Germline values: CDR1 LNHDA, CDR2 SQIVND (reference sequence). V dropped 5 bases and J dropped 4 bases, with 12 bases sitting between them. The CDR3 DNA is TGTGCCAGTAGTTTCCGGGAGGAAAATCAGCCCCAGCATTTT. Its translation is CASSFREENQPQHF.

The table lists this clone with a count of one. This chain uses TRBV5-1 with TRBJ2-5, with 11 bases aligning to TRBD1. The germline gives CDR1 SGHRS, CDR2 YFSETQ. The CDR3 contains 17 residues. After removal of 2 bases from V and 4 bases from J, the junction contained 10 bases not matched to a gene. Here the CDR3 reads CASSFPRTGGAGETQYF. The CDR3 nucleotides are TGCGCCAGCAGCTTCCCAAGGACAGGGGGCGCGGGAGAGACCCAGTACTTC.

The chain uses TRBV5-6 and TRBJ2-1; D perhaps matches TRBD2 (6 bases). Germline V gene sequence: CDR1 SGHDT, CDR2 YYEEEE. V gave up 2 bases and J gave up 10 bases, with 13 bases separating them. The CDR3 has 13 residues. The CDR3 loop is CASSFFTGEEQFF. In DNA form, the CDR3 reads TGTGCCAGCAGCTTTTTTACGGGGGAAGAGCAGTTCTTC.

The rearrangement uses TRBV9 and TRBJ2-3; 13 bases line up with TRBD2. J gave up 1 base and V 5 bases, and 13 bases lay outside the gene matches. Germline lookup yields CDR1 SGDLS and CDR2 YYNGEE. This CDR3 contains 19 residues. The CDR3 loop reads CASSHSTSGRALGTDTQYF. DNA for the CDR3: TGTGCCAGCAGTCACAGCACTAGCGGGAGGGCCCTTGGCACAGATACGCAGTATTTT.

This sequence joins TRBV7-9 and TRBJ2-5; 9 nucleotides match TRBD1. With V trimmed by 2 bases and J by 4 bases, 5 bases remained unmatched. This CDR3 comprises 15 residues. Germline V gene data show CDR1 as SEHNR and CDR2 as FQNEAQ (reference sequence). CDR3 loop: CASSLRDRALETQYF. The CDR3 nucleotides are TGTGCCAGCAGCTTACGGGACAGGGCTCTAGAGACCCAGTACTTC.

The chain has TRBV27 and TRBJ2-7; the match to TRBD2 covers 13 bases. The CDR3 has 15 amino acids. In germline, CDR1 is MNHEY, CDR2 SMNVEV (reference sequence). Trimming removed 4 bases from V and 5 bases from J; junction bases left unmatched: 5. In DNA form, the CDR3 reads TGTGCCAGCAGTTCGACTAGCGGGGGGCTCCACGAGCAGTACTTC. This codes for CASSSTSGGLHEQYF.

The chain is built from TRBV5-6 and TRBJ2-2; D is perhaps TRBD1 or TRBD2 (5 bases each). This CDR3 has 14 amino acids. Germline V gene sequence: CDR1 SGHDT, CDR2 YYEEEE. V shed 3 bases and J shed 6 bases, with 12 bases lying between them. Here the CDR3 reads CASSSQGVPGELFF. In DNA form, the CDR3 reads TGTGCCAGCAGCTCCCAGGGAGTCCCCGGGGAGCTGTTTTTT.

The chain employs TRBV15 and TRBJ2-7; D not certain. Trimming pared 0 bases from V and 6 bases from J, leaving 12 bases between. This CDR3 is 14 amino acids long. Germline V gene data show CDR1 as LNHNV and CDR2 as YYDKDF (reference sequence). This chain's CDR3 is CATSRDTVSGEQYF. CDR3 nucleotides: TGTGCCACCAGCAGAGATACGGTTTCCGGCGAGCAGTACTTC.

Note on this clone: This CDR3 is missing its conserved last phenylalanine or tryptophan, likely due to a read error. CDR3 nucleotide sequence: TGTGCCAGCAGCCCCAAGTGGGGTATAGCCAAAAACATTCAGTACCTC. Protein sequence: CASSPKWGIAKNIQYL. The V and J genes are TRBV11-1 and TRBJ2-4; D gene uncertain. This CDR3 spans 16 amino acids. Germline values: CDR1 SGHAT, CDR2 FQDESV (reference sequence). Trimming took off 5 bases at V and 0 bases at J, with 14 bases between the two ends.

The gene calls are TRBV19 and TRBJ1-3; 7 nucleotides match TRBD1. The J segment lost 0 bases and the V segment lost 5 bases, leaving 4 bases of the junction unmatched. Germline CDR1 reads LNHDA; CDR2 reads SQIVND (reference sequence). The CDR3 is made up of 15 amino acids. CDR3 amino acids: CASSVDRTSGNTIYF. CDR3 DNA sequence: TGTGCCAGTAGTGTGGACAGGACCTCTGGAAACACCATATATTTT.

The chain is built from TRBV7-2 and TRBJ1-2; D call uncertain. The CDR3 runs 12 residues. Trimming took 5 bases from V and 7 from J, leaving 11 bases between them. Germline V gene sequence: CDR1 SGHTA, CDR2 FQGNSA. Written as DNA, the CDR3 is TGTGCCAGCAGCGTCCTGTCTCTTGGCTACACCTTC. Translating it yields CASSVLSLGYTF.

The chain carries TRBV7-6 and TRBJ2-3; 8 positions match TRBD2. The CDR3 consists of 16 residues. Germline V CDR1 and CDR2: SGHVS, FNYEAQ. V lost 2 bases to trimming and J lost 0 bases; unmatched junction nucleotides: 4. The chain's CDR3 is CASSLYTSGSTDTQYF. DNA of the CDR3: TGTGCCAGCAGCTTATATACTAGCGGCAGCACAGATACGCAGTATTTT.

This clone came up once. V gene TRBV6-1 combines with J gene TRBJ1-6; no reliable D call. V shed 7 bases and J shed 6 bases, with 4 bases lying between them. Germline CDR1 reads MNHNS; CDR2 reads SASEGT. This CDR3 has 11 residues. The CDR3 coding sequence is TGTGCCAGCAACGGTAATTCACCCCTCCACTTT. Translated, it gives CASNGNSPLHF.